This is a list of T cell receptor beta chains from one sample in a study of blood T cell repertoires in COVID-19. Generated by immunoSEQ multiplex PCR, the TCRdb table keeps only in-frame clones and is missing some. This table holds tens of thousands of clones, 70% to 90% found once. The material sequenced was peripheral blood. These receptor sequences come from a woman aged 80 or over with active or convalescent COVID-19. The CDR3 runs from the conserved cysteine through the conserved F or W. A D gene is named only where the DNA matches it firmly. Clone sizes are given selectively: once, few, many, or a class where the clone is expanded.

v_call,cdr3_length,j_call,d_call,clone_size,cdr3_nt,cdr3_aa
TRBV6-2/TRBV6-3,15,TRBJ1-1,-,-,TGTGCCAGCAGGCCTAGACAGTCGATGAACACTGAAGCTTTCTTT,CASRPRQSMNTEAFF
TRBV9,14,TRBJ1-6,-,-,TGTGCCAGCAGCGGCGGCGGCGCGAGTTCACCCCTCCACTTT,CASSGGGASSPLHF
TRBV3-1/TRBV3-2,18,TRBJ2-3,TRBD2,few,TGTGCCAGCAGCCAAGATCTTGTAGCGGGGGAAAGCACAGATACGCAGTATTTT,CASSQDLVAGESTDTQYF
TRBV2,14,TRBJ2-3,TRBD2,-,TGTGCCAGCGTGGCCGCGGGGGGAACAGATACGCAGTATTTT,CASVAAGGTDTQYF
TRBV6-1,18,TRBJ2-1,TRBD2,-,TGTGCCAGCAGTGTTCGCACGGGGGGGCAGGGAGTTTACAATGAGCAGTTCTTC,CASSVRTGGQGVYNEQFF
TRBV30,13,TRBJ1-4,-,once,TGTGCCTGGACCTATGACAGGCTCGAAAAACTGTTTTTT,CAWTYDRLEKLFF
TRBV7-2,16,TRBJ1-3,TRBD1,-,TGTGCCAGCAGCTCCCGGGACAGGGCAACTGGAAACACCATATATTTT,CASSSRDRATGNTIYF
TRBV10-2,12,TRBJ1-2,-,-,TGCGCCAGCAGTGGACAGAACTATGGCTACACCTTC,CASSGQNYGYTF
TRBV10-3,12,TRBJ1-2,TRBD1,-,TGTGCCACCCTAACAGGGGGCTTTGGCTACACCTTC,CATLTGGFGYTF
TRBV6-5,15,TRBJ1-5,-,-,TGTGCCAGCACCGGATGGGGGGAAAGCAATCAGCCCCAGCATTTT,CASTGWGESNQPQHF
TRBV11-3,17,TRBJ1-3,TRBD1,-,TGTGCCAGCAGCTTAAATCCGGGACAGGGGTCAGGAAACACCATATATTTT,CASSLNPGQGSGNTIYF
TRBV5-1,17,TRBJ2-6,TRBD1,-,TGCGCCAGCAGCAGGACAGGGGGCGTCTCTGGGGCCAACGTCCTGACTTTC,CASSRTGGVSGANVLTF
TRBV5-8,15,TRBJ1-2,TRBD1,-,TGTGCCAGCAGCATGACAGGGGGGCCTAACTATGGCTACACCTTC,CASSMTGGPNYGYTF
TRBV23-1,15,TRBJ1-3,-,-,TGCGCCAGCAGCGAACCTAGGTGGTCTGGAAACACCATATATTTT,CASSEPRWSGNTIYF